This record concerns one TCR beta chain sequence. As handled by the study authors: Cell counts per sample came from amplifying reference gene primers. The protocol was immunoSEQ multiplex PCR, while the TCRdb copy is restricted to in-frame clones and leaves out a portion. The DNA gave D and trimming, while V, J and clone size come from that table. This sample has about 120,000 clones; roughly 79% occur once, and the top ten carry under 3%. This record belongs to a study of blood T cell repertoires in COVID-19. Across the study: The study drew acute and convalescent COVID-19 samples from the United States, Italy and Spain. PBMCs, B-cell-depleted T cells, or T cells were the source of the cDNA or gDNA that made up the material.

Losses at the gene ends were 4 bases for V and 2 bases for J; bases not matched to a gene: 8. The CDR3 is made up of 16 amino acids. The germline V gene encodes CDR1 MNHEY and CDR2 SVGAGI. This receptor was taken from a man between 65 and 79 years old with acute or convalescent COVID-19. The sample was peripheral blood. V and J are TRBV6-5 and TRBJ1-3, with 7 bases aligning to TRBD1. CDR3: CASSSPLTGAGNTIYF. CDR3 nucleotide sequence: TGTGCCAGCAGTTCCCCACTAACAGGGGCTGGAAACACCATATATTTT.